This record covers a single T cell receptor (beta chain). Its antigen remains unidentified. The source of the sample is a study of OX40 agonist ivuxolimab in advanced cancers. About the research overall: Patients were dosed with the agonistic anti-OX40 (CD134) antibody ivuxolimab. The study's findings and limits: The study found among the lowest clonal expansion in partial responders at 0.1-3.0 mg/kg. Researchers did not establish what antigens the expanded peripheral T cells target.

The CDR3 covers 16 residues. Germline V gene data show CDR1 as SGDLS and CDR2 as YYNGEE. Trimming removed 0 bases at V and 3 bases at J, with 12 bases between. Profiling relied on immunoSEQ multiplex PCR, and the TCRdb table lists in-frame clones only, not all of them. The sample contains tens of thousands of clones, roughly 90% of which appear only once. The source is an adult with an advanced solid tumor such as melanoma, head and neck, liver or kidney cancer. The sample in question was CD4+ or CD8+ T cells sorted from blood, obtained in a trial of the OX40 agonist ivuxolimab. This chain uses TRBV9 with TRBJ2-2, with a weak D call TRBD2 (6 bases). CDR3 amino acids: CASSVARGGDTGELFF. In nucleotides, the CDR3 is TGTGCCAGCAGCGTAGCCCGAGGAGGGGACACCGGGGAGCTGTTTTTT.